These 24 T cell receptor beta chains were sequenced from one sample in a study of CD8 T cells in ankylosing spondylitis. General observations from the study: A TCR beta motif of fewer than ten highly homologous variants appeared characteristic of ankylosing spondylitis blood.

Antigen specificity for these receptors is unknown. TCRdb used MiXCR to reprocess the 5' RACE reads, holding one entry per CDR3 protein. The sample has a few hundred thousand distinct CDR3 sequences, less than 10% seen once. The sequencing sample was made of blood, either unsorted or a sorted T cell fraction (not recorded which). All receptors come from a male donor with ankylosing spondylitis.

This clonotype was counted many times. V gene TRBV2 combines with J gene TRBJ2-2, with D tentatively TRBD2 (5 bases). Per the germline V gene, CDR1 is SNHLY and CDR2 is FYNNEI. This CDR3 has 15 residues. Trimming took off 9 bases at V and 2 bases at J, with 16 bases between the two ends. The CDR3: CARSSTGINTGELFF. The CDR3, as DNA: TGTGCCAGGAGTTCCACGGGAATTAACACCGGGGAGCTGTTTTTT.

This clonotype was found a few times. This rearrangement joins TRBV6-2 or TRBV6-3 to TRBJ2-1; TRBD1 matches 10 bases. V lost 7 bases, J lost 5 bases, and 8 bases stayed unmatched. The CDR3 totals 15 residues. From germline, CDR1 is MNHEY and CDR2 SVGEGT. The CDR3 here is CASNWDRGFDNEQFF. The CDR3 nucleotides are TGTGCCAGCAATTGGGACAGGGGTTTCGACAATGAGCAGTTCTTC.

This clonotype was counted only a few times. The chain uses TRBV3-1 and TRBJ2-1, with D unclear. CDR3 length equals 13 residues. V shed 2 bases and J shed 10 bases, with 12 bases lying between them. CDR1 is LGHDT and CDR2 is YNNKEL in the germline V gene (reference sequence). CDR3 DNA: TGTGCCAGCAGCCAAATCAGCGCTGTCGAGCAGTTCTTC. Protein product: CASSQISAVEQFF.

The chain links TRBV27 to TRBJ2-1; D not resolved. With 5 bases removed from V and 6 bases from J, the gap between germline ends came to 8 bases. CDR1 MNHEY and CDR2 SMNVEV come from the germline V gene (reference sequence). The CDR3 is 12 amino acids. The CDR3 DNA sequence: TGTGCCAGCAGTCCAACCGGCAATGAGCAGTTCTTC. This gives the protein CASSPTGNEQFF.

This clonotype was counted only a few times. This chain connects TRBV9 to TRBJ2-5; weak D call: TRBD2 (5 bases). CDR1 and CDR2 (germline): SGDLS, YYNGEE. Trimming took 0 bases from V and 3 from J, leaving 9 bases between them. The CDR3 extends over 14 amino acids. CDR3 amino acids: CASSVEGVEETQYF. CDR3 DNA sequence: TGTGCCAGCAGCGTAGAGGGAGTAGAAGAGACCCAGTACTTC.

This sequence joins TRBV6-2 or TRBV6-3 and TRBJ2-7; no reliable D call. CDR1 and CDR2 from the germline V gene are MNHEY and SVGEGT. This CDR3 has 14 amino acids. Trimming cost V 0 bases and J 2 bases, with 8 bases left between them. Here the CDR3 DNA reads TGTGCCAGCAGTTACTCGACTTCTCCCTACGAGCAGTACTTC. Translated: CASSYSTSPYEQYF.

This clonotype was counted ten times or more. The chain carries TRBV7-8 and TRBJ2-5, with D uncertain. The germline CDR1 and CDR2 sequences are SGHVS and FQNEAQ. V was trimmed by 1 base and J by 5 bases, leaving 11 bases between them. The CDR3 sequence is 14 residues long. The CDR3: CASSLDRLRETQYF. In DNA form, the CDR3 reads TGTGCCAGCAGCTTAGATAGGCTGCGGGAGACCCAGTACTTC.

This clonotype showed up many times. The rearrangement uses TRBV29-1 and TRBJ2-1; 13 nucleotides agree with TRBD2. Germline lookup yields CDR1 SQVTM and CDR2 ANQGSEA. Germline trimming cut 6 bases from V and 6 bases from J; bases unmatched to any gene: 5. The CDR3 totals 14 residues. The CDR3 DNA is TGCAGCGTCCGACTAGCGGGAGGAGGCAATGAGCAGTTCTTC. This translates into CSVRLAGGGNEQFF.

This clonotype was detected many times. This chain joins TRBV4-1 and TRBJ2-5; D not resolved. This CDR3 comprises 12 residues. The V end lost 2 bases, the J end lost 5 bases, and 6 bases lay between the germline ends. CDR1 and CDR2 from the germline V gene are MGHRA and YSYEKL. The CDR3 spells CASSQQGETQYF. Written as DNA, the CDR3 is TGCGCCAGCAGCCAACAAGGGGAGACCCAGTACTTC.

This clonotype was counted many times. The chain recombines TRBV3-1 with TRBJ2-1; 13 bases agree with TRBD2. Per germline, CDR1 LGHDT and CDR2 YNNKEL (reference sequence). This CDR3 has 19 amino acids. V dropped 11 bases and J dropped 3; count of bases not matched to a gene: 19. For the CDR3, the DNA is TGTGCCTCCTGCCAAGAGGCGGGGACTAGCGGGAACATCTACAATGAGCAGTTCTTC. Amino acids: CASCQEAGTSGNIYNEQFF.

The V gene is TRBV6-7, the J gene TRBJ1-3, with D maybe TRBD1 (6 bases). TRBV6-7 is an ORF, with its function uncertain. The length of the CDR3 is 14 residues. V lost 8 bases and J lost 4, with 15 bases in between. The CDR3, as DNA: TGTGCCAGCCGCAAGACAGGCTCGGGAAACACCATATATTTT. Amino acid sequence: CASRKTGSGNTIYF.

This clonotype was counted a few times. The chain joins TRBV5-1 to TRBJ2-1, with TRBD2 as a possible D gene (5 bases). V gave up 0 bases and J gave up 5 bases, with 12 bases separating them. Looked up from germline, CDR1 is SGHRS and CDR2 is YFSETQ. This CDR3 is 15 amino acids long. CDR3 loop: CASSLELGSDNEQFF. The CDR3 coding sequence is TGCGCCAGCAGCTTGGAACTAGGGTCGGACAATGAGCAGTTCTTC.

This clonotype was detected ten times or more. The CDR3 region is CASSVLPGGDDGYTF. CDR3 coding DNA: TGTGCCAGCAGCGTTCTCCCAGGGGGGGACGATGGCTACACCTTC. This chain uses TRBV9 with TRBJ1-2, with 7 positions matching TRBD1. Looked up from germline, CDR1 is SGDLS and CDR2 is YYNGEE. The length of the CDR3 is 15 residues. V trimming: 2 bases; J trimming: 6 bases; junction bases outside the gene matches: 10.

The table lists this clonotype with a few counts. The chain combines TRBV7-9 with TRBJ1-6; possibly TRBD1 for D (5 bases). Trimming cost V 6 bases and J 5 bases, with 8 bases left between them. Germline loops: CDR1 SEHNR, CDR2 FQNEAQ (reference sequence). The CDR3 is made up of 13 amino acids. CDR3 sequence reads: CASSDSNNSPLHF. CDR3 DNA: TGTGCCAGCAGTGACAGCAATAATTCACCCCTCCACTTT.

This clonotype was recorded at least ten times. The J gene is TRBJ2-3, the V gene TRBV15; D may correspond to TRBD1 or TRBD2 (6 bases each). CDR3 size: 15 residues. The germline V gene encodes CDR1 LNHNV and CDR2 YYDKDF (reference sequence). V shed 1 base and J shed 0 bases, with 8 bases lying between them. CDR3 sequence reads: CATSRGRGSTDTQYF. Written as DNA, the CDR3 is TGTGCCACCAGCAGAGGGAGGGGGAGCACAGATACGCAGTATTTT.

This clonotype came up many times. This sequence joins TRBV5-6 and TRBJ2-1, with D perhaps given as TRBD1 or TRBD2 (6 bases each). CDR1 is SGHDT and CDR2 is YYEEEE in the germline V gene. This CDR3 comprises 21 residues. Trimming took off 1 base at V and 1 base at J, with 27 bases between the two ends. CDR3 coding DNA: TGTGCCAGCAGCTTGAGGGTCGGACGGACAGTCCTTGGGGGGTCCTACAATGAGCAGTTCTTC. It codes for CASSLRVGRTVLGGSYNEQFF. Based on the CDR3 plus reference TRBV5-6 and TRBJ2-1, the full variable domain is DAGVTQSPTHLIKTRGQQVTLRCSPKSGHDTVSWYQQALGQGPQFIFQYYEEEERQRGNFPDRFSGHQFPNYSSELNVNALLLGDSALYLCASSLRVGRTVLGGSYNEQFFGPGTRLTVL.

This clonotype was counted ten times or more. This chain links TRBV5-1 with TRBJ2-3; no firm D call. The length of the CDR3 is 17 residues. The germline CDR1 and CDR2 sequences are SGHRS and YFSETQ. Trimming cost V 0 bases and J 6 bases, with 20 bases left between them. The CDR3 nucleotides are TGCGCCAGCAGCTTGGATCCGGCGAACAAAGGCAGGGATACGCAGTATTTT. Translated, it gives CASSLDPANKGRDTQYF. The full variable domain, its missing parts supplied by reference TRBV5-1 and TRBJ2-3, is KAGVTQTPRYLIKTRGQQVTLSCSPISGHRSVSWYQQTPGQGLQFLFEYFSETQRNKGNFPGRFSGRQFSNSRSEMNVSTLELGDSALYLCASSLDPANKGRDTQYFGPGTRLTVL.

The chain carries TRBV28 and TRBJ2-5; 10 bases match TRBD2. V shed 7 bases and J 5 bases; nucleotides not matched to a gene: 10. This CDR3 contains 15 residues. Looked up from germline, CDR1 is MDHEN and CDR2 is SYDVKM. CDR3 in amino acids: CASIPSGRLRETQYF. DNA of the CDR3: TGTGCCAGCATTCCTAGCGGGAGACTGAGGGAGACCCAGTACTTC.

This clonotype was recorded a few times. V is TRBV7-2 and J is TRBJ2-1; 9 nucleotides match TRBD1. Per germline, CDR1 SGHTA and CDR2 FQGNSA. The J segment lost 9 bases and the V segment lost 5 bases, leaving 8 bases of the junction unmatched. The CDR3 contains 14 residues. Here the CDR3 DNA reads TGTGCCAGCAGCCGCGGGACAGGGTATCCTGAGCAGTTCTTC. It translates to CASSRGTGYPEQFF.

The chain uses TRBV11-1 and TRBJ2-3; 8 bases line up with TRBD1. This CDR3 has 18 amino acids. J gave up 1 base and V 3 bases, and 12 bases lay outside the gene matches. Germline V gene lookup returns CDR1 SGHAT and CDR2 FQDESV (reference sequence). DNA for the CDR3: TGTGCCAGCAGCTTGGGTTTGTCGGGACAGGCCGGCACAGATACGCAGTATTTT. Translation: CASSLGLSGQAGTDTQYF.

This chain links TRBV20-1 with TRBJ2-7; the match to TRBD1 covers 7 bases. J was trimmed by 5 bases and V by 2 bases; bases with no gene match: 9. Germline assignment: CDR1 DFQATT and CDR2 SNEGSKA (reference sequence). The CDR3 is 14 residues long. The CDR3 coding sequence is TGCAGTGCTAGAAGATCGGGACAGTACCACGAGCAGTACTTC. This translates into CSARRSGQYHEQYF.

This clonotype turned up a few times. This chain's CDR3 is CASSLLAESNEQFF. The DNA of the CDR3 is TGTGCCAGCAGCTTGCTAGCGGAATCCAATGAGCAGTTCTTC. This rearrangement joins TRBV5-4 to TRBJ2-1, with 7 bases identical to TRBD2. The CDR3 runs to 14 residues. Germline-derived CDR1 and CDR2 are SGHNT and YYREEE (reference sequence). V lost 1 base and J lost 6; bases outside the gene matches: 4.

The chain links TRBV7-3 to TRBJ2-2; D perhaps matches TRBD2 (5 bases). The CDR3 extends over 12 amino acids. V lost 5 bases, J lost 4 bases, and 5 bases lay in between. CDR1 is SGHTA, CDR2 FQGTGA, per germline. The CDR3 region is CASSAGTGELFF. DNA for the CDR3: TGTGCCAGCAGCGCGGGCACCGGGGAGCTGTTTTTT.

This clonotype occurred many times. The V and J genes are TRBV5-1 and TRBJ2-3; D gene ambiguous. The CDR3 consists of 12 residues. Germline V CDR1 and CDR2: SGHRS, YFSETQ. V lost 1 base to trimming and J lost 6 bases, with 6 bases between them. CDR3 DNA: TGCGCCAGCAGCTTGAGGGCTGATACGCAGTATTTT. Translation gives CASSLRADTQYF. The entire variable domain, with the rest obtained from reference TRBV5-1 and TRBJ2-3, is as follows: KAGVTQTPRYLIKTRGQQVTLSCSPISGHRSVSWYQQTPGQGLQFLFEYFSETQRNKGNFPGRFSGRQFSNSRSEMNVSTLELGDSALYLCASSLRADTQYFGPGTRLTVL.